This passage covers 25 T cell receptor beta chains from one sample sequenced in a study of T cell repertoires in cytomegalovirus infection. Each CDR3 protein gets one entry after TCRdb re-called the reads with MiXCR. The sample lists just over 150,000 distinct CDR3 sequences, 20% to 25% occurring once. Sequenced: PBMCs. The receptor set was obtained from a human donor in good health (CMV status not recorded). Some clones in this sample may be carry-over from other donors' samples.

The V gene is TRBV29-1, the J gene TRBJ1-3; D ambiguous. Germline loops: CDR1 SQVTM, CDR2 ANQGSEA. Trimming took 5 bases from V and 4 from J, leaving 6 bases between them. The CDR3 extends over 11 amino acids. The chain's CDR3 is CSVSQGNTIYF. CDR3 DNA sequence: TGCAGCGTTTCTCAAGGAAACACCATATATTTT.

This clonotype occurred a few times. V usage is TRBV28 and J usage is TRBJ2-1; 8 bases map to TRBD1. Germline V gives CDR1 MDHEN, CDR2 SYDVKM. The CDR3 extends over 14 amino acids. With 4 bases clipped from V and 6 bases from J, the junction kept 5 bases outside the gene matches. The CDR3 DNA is TGTGCCAGCAGTTCAGGGGGCGCCTCCAATGAGCAGTTCTTC. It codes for CASSSGGASNEQFF.

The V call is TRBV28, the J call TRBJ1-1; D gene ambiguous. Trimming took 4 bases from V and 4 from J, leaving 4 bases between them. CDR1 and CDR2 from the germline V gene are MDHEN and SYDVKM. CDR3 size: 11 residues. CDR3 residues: CASSSFTEAFF. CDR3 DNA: TGTGCCAGCAGTTCTTTCACTGAAGCTTTCTTT. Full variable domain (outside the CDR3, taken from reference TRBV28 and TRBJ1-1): DVKVTQSSRYLVKRTGEKVFLECVQDMDHENMFWYRQDPGLGLRLIYFSYDVKMKEKGDIPEGYSVSREKKERFSLILESASTNQTSMYLCASSSFTEAFFGQGTRLTVV.

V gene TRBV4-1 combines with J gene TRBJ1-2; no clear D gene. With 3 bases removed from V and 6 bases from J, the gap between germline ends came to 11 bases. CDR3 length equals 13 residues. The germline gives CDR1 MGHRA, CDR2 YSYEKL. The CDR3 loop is CASSQRRGDGYTF. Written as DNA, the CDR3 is TGCGCCAGCAGCCAGAGACGGGGTGATGGCTACACCTTC.

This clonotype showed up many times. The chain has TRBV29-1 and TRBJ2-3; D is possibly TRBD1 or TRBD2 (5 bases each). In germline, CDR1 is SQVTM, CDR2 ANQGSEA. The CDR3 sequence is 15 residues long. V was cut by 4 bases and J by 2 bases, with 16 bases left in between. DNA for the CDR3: TGCAGCGTTGTTGGTGGGGGTCACGACACAGATACGCAGTATTTT. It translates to CSVVGGGHDTDTQYF.

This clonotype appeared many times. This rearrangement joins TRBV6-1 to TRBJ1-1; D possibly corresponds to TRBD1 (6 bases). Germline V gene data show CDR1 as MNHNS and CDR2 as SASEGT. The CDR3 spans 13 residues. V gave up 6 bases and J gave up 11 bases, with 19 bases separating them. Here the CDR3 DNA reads TGTGCCAGCAGACTGAGCGCGGGGGGCTACGCTTTCTTT. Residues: CASRLSAGGYAFF.

CDR3 amino acids: CASSPRQSTDTQYF. CDR3 DNA: TGTGCCAGCAGCCCGCGACAGAGTACAGATACGCAGTATTTT. The genes are TRBV7-8 and TRBJ2-3; a possible D gene is TRBD1 (5 bases). CDR3 length equals 14 residues. The V end was cut by 5 bases, the J end by 3 bases, with 12 bases between. The germline V gene encodes CDR1 SGHVS and CDR2 FQNEAQ.

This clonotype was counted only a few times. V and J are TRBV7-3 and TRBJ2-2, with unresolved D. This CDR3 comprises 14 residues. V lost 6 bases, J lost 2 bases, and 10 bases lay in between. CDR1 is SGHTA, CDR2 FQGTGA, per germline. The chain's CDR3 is CASSLSGNTGELFF. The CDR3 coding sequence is TGTGCCAGCAGTCTATCAGGAAACACCGGGGAGCTGTTTTTT.

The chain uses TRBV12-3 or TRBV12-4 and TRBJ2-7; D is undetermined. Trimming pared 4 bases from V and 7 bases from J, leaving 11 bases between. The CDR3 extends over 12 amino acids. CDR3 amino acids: CASSSLDGEQYF. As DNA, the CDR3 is TGTGCCAGCAGTTCCCTAGATGGGGAGCAGTACTTC.

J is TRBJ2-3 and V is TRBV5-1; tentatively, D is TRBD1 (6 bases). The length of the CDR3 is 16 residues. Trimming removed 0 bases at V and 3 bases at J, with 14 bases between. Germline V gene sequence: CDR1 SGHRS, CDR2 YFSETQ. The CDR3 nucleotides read TGCGCCAGCAGCTTGGATGGACAGCGGAGGACAGATACGCAGTATTTT. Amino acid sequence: CASSLDGQRRTDTQYF.

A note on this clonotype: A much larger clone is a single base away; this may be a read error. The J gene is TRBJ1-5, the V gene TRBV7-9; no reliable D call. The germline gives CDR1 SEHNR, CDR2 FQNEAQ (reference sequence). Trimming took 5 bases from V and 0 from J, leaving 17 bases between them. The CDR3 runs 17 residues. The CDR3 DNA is TGTGCCAGCAGCCCCCAGCCCATGAGTTATAGCAATCAGCCCCAGCATTTT. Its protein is CASSPQPMSYSNQPQHF.

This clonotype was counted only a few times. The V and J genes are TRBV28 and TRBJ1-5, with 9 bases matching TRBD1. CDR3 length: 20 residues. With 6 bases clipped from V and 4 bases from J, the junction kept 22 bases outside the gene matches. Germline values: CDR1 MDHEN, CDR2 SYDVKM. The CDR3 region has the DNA TGTGCCAGCAGCTCCAACCGTGGACAGGGGCCTCCAAATCCAAATCAGCCCCAGCATTTT. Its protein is CASSSNRGQGPPNPNQPQHF.

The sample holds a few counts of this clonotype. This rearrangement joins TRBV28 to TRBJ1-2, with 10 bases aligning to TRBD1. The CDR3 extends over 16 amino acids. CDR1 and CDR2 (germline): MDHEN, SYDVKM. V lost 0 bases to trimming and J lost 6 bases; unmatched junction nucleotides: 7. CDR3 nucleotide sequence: TGTGCCAGCAGTTTATGGGCCGGACAGGGGGTGAATGGCTACACCTTC. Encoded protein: CASSLWAGQGVNGYTF.

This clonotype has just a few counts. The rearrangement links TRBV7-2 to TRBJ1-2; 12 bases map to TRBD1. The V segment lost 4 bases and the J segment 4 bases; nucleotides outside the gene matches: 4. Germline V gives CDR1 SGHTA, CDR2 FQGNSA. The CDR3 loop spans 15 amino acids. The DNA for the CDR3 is TGTGCCAGCAGCTCCGGGGACAGGGGGCTCTATGGCTACACCTTC. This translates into CASSSGDRGLYGYTF.

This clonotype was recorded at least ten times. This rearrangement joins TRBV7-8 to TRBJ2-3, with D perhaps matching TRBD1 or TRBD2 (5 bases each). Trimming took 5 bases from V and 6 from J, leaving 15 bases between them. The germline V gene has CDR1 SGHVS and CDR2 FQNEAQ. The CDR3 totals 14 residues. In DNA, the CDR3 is TGTGCCAGCAGCCCACGGACTTCAGGGGATACGCAGTATTTT. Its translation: CASSPRTSGDTQYF.

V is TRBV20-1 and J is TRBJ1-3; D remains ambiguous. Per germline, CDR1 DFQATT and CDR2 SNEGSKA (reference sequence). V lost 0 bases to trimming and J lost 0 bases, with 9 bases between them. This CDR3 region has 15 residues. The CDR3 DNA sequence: TGCAGTGCTAGAGATCAGTCTTCCTCTGGAAACACCATATATTTT. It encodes CSARDQSSSGNTIYF.

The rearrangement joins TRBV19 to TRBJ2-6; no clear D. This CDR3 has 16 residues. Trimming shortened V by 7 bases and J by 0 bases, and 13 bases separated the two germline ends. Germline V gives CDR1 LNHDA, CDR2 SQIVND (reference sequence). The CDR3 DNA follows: TGTGCCAGTACCGATACCAGATTCTCTGGGGCCAACGTCCTGACTTTC. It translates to CASTDTRFSGANVLTF.

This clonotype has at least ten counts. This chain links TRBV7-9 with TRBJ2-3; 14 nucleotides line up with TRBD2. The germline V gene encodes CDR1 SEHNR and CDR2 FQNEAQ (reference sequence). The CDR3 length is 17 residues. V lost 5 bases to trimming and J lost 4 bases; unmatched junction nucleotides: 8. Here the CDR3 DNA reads TGTGCCAGCAGCGGGGGACTAGCGGGGGCTCGCGCAGATACGCAGTATTTT. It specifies CASSGGLAGARADTQYF. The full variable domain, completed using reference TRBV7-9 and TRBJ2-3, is DTGVSQNPRHKITKRGQNVTFRCDPISEHNRLYWYRQTLGQGPEFLTYFQNEAQLEKSRLLSDRFSAERPKGSFSTLEIQRTEQGDSAMYLCASSGGLAGARADTQYFGPGTRLTVL.

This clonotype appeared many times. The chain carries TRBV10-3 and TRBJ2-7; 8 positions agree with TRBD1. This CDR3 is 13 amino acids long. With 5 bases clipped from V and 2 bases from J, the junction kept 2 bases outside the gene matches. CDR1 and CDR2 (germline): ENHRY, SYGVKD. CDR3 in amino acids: CAISTGGTYEQYF. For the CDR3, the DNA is TGTGCCATCAGTACAGGGGGAACCTACGAGCAGTACTTC.

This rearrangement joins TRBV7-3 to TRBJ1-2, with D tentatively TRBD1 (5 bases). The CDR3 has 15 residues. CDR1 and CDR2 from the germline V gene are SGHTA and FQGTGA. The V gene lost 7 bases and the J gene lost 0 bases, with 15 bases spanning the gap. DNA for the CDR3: TGTGCCAGCATCTCCGCCGGACAAGCTAACTATGGCTACACCTTC. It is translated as CASISAGQANYGYTF.

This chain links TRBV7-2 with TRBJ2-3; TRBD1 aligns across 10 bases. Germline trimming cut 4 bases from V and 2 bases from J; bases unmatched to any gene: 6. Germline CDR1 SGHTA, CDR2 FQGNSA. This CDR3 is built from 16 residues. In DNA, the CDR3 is TGTGCCAGCAGCTCCCGGGACAGGGGTGACACAGATACGCAGTATTTT. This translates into CASSSRDRGDTDTQYF.

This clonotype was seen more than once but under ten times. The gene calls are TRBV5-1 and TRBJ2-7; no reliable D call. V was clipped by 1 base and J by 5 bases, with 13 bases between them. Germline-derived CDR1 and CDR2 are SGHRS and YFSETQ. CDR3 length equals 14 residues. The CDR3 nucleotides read TGCGCCAGCAGCTTGAGAGGCAGGAGTGACGAGCAGTACTTC. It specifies CASSLRGRSDEQYF.

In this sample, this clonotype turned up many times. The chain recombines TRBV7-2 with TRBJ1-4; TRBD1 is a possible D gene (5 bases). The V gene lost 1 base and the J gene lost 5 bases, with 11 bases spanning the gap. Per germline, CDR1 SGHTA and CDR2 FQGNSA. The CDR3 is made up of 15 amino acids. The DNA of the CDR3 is TGTGCCAGCAGCTTAGGGCTGGGGGGGAATGAAAAACTGTTTTTT. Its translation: CASSLGLGGNEKLFF.

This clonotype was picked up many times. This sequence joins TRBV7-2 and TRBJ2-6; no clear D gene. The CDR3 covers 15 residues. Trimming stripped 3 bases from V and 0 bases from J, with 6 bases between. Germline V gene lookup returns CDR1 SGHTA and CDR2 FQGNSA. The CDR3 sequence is CASSLRSSGANVLTF. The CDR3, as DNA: TGTGCCAGCAGCTTGAGGAGCTCTGGGGCCAACGTCCTGACTTTC.

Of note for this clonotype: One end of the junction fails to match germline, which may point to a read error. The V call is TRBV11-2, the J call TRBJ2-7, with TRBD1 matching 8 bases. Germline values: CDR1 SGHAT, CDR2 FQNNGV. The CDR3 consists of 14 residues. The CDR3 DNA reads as TGTGCCAGCAGCTCCGGACAGGGTGTCAACGAGCAGCACTTC. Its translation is CASSSGQGVNEQHF.